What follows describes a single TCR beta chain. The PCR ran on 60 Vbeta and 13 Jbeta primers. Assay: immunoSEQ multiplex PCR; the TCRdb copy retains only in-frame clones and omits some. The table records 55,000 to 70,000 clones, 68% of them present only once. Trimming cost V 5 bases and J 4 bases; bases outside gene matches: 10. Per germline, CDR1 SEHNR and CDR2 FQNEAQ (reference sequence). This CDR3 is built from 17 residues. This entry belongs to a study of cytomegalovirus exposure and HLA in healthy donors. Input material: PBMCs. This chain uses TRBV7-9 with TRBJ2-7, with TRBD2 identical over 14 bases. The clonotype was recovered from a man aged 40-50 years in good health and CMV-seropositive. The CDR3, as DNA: TGTGCCAGCAGCCCGCACGGACTAGCGGGAGGTCGGTACGAGCAGTACTTC. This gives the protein CASSPHGLAGGRYEQYF.